A single sample gave rise to the 5 T cell receptor beta chains below, sequenced in a study of response to subunit inactivated influenza vaccine. TCRdb ran MiXCR on the RT-PCR reads and lists one entry per CDR3 protein. The table shows approximately 500,000 distinct CDR3 sequences, with approximately 12% occurring only once. The sample was PBMCs from blood, taken about 40 days after vaccination. Receptors originate from a man in his forties or fifties who received an inactivated influenza vaccine.

The sample holds a few counts of this clonotype. The chain couples TRBV20-1 to TRBJ2-1, with TRBD2 identical over 10 bases. Germline lookup yields CDR1 DFQATT and CDR2 SNEGSKA (reference sequence). The J segment lost 2 bases and the V segment lost 6 bases, leaving 10 bases of the junction unmatched. This CDR3 spans 16 amino acids. The CDR3 is CSAPPISGGPYNEQFF. CDR3 nucleotide sequence: TGCAGTGCCCCACCGATTAGCGGGGGGCCCTACAATGAGCAGTTCTTC.

This clonotype was detected only a few times. The chain joins TRBV28 to TRBJ2-1; 7 bases align to TRBD1. With V trimmed by 6 bases and J by 5 bases, 4 bases remained unmatched. The CDR3 has 13 amino acids. Germline CDR1 and CDR2: MDHEN and SYDVKM. CDR3 in amino acids: CASRPGQNNEQFF. In nucleotides, the CDR3 is TGTGCCAGCAGGCCGGGACAGAACAATGAGCAGTTCTTC. The variable domain in full, with the rest retrieved from reference TRBV28 and TRBJ2-1, is DVKVTQSSRYLVKRTGEKVFLECVQDMDHENMFWYRQDPGLGLRLIYFSYDVKMKEKGDIPEGYSVSREKKERFSLILESASTNQTSMYLCASRPGQNNEQFFGPGTRLTVL.

The V call is TRBV5-6, the J call TRBJ2-2; 13 bases fit TRBD2. There are 19 residues in the CDR3. V trimming: 4 bases; J trimming: 0 bases; junction bases outside the gene matches: 9. Germline CDR1 reads SGHDT; CDR2 reads YYEEEE. CDR3 nucleotides: TGTGCCAGCAGCCTACCGGGACTAGCGGGGATCGCGAACACCGGGGAGCTGTTTTTT. Translating it yields CASSLPGLAGIANTGELFF.

Only a few counts were recorded for this clonotype. The CDR3 spells CASSVGGILGGEQFF. Here the CDR3 DNA reads TGTGCCAGCAGCGTAGGAGGGATCCTAGGTGGTGAGCAGTTCTTC. The J gene is TRBJ2-1, the V gene TRBV9, with D perhaps matching TRBD2 (5 bases). Trimming took off 0 bases at V and 9 bases at J, with 16 bases between the two ends. CDR3 size: 15 residues. CDR1 and CDR2 from the germline V gene are SGDLS and YYNGEE.

This clonotype has just a few counts. The gene calls are TRBV2 and TRBJ2-1; TRBD1 aligns across 9 bases. Germline CDR1 SNHLY, CDR2 FYNNEI. V was clipped by 1 base and J by 5 bases; unmatched bases: 3. The CDR3 consists of 15 residues. The CDR3 protein is CASSEGTGVHNEQFF. In DNA, the CDR3 is TGTGCCAGCAGTGAAGGGACAGGGGTTCACAATGAGCAGTTCTTC.